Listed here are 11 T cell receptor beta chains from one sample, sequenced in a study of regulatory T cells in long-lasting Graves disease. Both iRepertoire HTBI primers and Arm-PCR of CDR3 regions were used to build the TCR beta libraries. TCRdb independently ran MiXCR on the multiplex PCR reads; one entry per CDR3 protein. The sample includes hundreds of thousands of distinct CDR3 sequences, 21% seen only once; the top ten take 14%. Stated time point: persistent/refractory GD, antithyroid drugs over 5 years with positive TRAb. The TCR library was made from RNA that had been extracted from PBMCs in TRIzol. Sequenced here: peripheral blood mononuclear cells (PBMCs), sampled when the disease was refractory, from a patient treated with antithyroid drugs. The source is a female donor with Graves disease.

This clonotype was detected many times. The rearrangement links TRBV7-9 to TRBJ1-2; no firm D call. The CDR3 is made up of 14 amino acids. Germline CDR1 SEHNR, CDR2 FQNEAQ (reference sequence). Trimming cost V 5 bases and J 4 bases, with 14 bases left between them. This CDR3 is CASSPSGASYGYTF. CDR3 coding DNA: TGTGCCAGCAGCCCCTCGGGCGCCTCCTATGGCTACACCTTC.

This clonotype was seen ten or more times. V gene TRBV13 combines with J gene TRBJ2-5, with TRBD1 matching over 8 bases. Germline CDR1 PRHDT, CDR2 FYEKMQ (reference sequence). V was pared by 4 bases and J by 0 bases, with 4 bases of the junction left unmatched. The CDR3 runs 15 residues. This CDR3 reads CASSYRGYNQETQYF. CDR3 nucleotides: TGTGCCAGCAGCTACAGGGGGTACAACCAAGAGACCCAGTACTTC.

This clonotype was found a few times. The CDR3 bases are TGTGCCAGCAGCGGGCGACAGGCCCGTAATTCACCCCTCCACTTT. Translating gives CASSGRQARNSPLHF. The V call is TRBV7-2, the J call TRBJ1-6, with a possible D match to TRBD1 (6 bases). Trimming shortened V by 5 bases and J by 6 bases, and 14 bases separated the two germline ends. Germline CDR1 reads SGHTA; CDR2 reads FQGNSA. This CDR3 is 15 amino acids long.

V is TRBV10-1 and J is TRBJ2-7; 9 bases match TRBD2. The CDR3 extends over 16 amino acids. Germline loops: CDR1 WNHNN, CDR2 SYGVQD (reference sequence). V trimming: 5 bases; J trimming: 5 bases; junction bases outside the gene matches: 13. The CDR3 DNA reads TGCGCCAGCAGTCCCCGGAAGATAGCGGGAGCCCACGAGCAGTACTTC. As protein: CASSPRKIAGAHEQYF.

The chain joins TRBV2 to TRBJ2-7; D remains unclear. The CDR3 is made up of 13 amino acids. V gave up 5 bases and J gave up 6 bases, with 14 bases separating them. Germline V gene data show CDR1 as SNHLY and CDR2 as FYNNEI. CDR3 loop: CASSLNWISEQYF. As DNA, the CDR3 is TGTGCCAGCAGTTTAAATTGGATCTCCGAGCAGTACTTC.

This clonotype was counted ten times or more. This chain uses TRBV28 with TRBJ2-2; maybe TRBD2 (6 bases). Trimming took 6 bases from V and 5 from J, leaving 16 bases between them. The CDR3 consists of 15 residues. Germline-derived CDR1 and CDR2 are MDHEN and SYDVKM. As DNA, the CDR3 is TGTGCCAGCAGCCCCTATAGCGGATTAACCGGGGAGCTGTTTTTT. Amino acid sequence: CASSPYSGLTGELFF.

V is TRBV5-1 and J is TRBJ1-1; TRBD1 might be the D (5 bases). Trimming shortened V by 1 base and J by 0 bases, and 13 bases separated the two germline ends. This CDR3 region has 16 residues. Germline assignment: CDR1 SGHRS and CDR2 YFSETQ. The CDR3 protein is CASSLLGEGVNTEAFF. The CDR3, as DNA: TGCGCCAGCAGCTTGTTGGGGGAAGGGGTGAACACTGAAGCTTTCTTT.

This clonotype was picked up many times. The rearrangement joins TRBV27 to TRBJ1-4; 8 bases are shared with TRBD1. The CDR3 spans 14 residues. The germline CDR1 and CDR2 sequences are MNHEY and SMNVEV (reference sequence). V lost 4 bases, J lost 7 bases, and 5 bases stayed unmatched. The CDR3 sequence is CASSSYGQGEKLFF. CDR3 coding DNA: TGTGCCAGCAGTTCCTACGGACAGGGTGAAAAACTGTTTTTT.

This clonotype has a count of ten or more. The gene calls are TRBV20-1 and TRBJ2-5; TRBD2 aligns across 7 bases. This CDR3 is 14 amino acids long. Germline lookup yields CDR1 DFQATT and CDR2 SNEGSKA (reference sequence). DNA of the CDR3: TGCGGAATTTCTGGCGGGAGAGAGGTAGAGACCCAGTACTTC. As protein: CGISGGREVETQYF.

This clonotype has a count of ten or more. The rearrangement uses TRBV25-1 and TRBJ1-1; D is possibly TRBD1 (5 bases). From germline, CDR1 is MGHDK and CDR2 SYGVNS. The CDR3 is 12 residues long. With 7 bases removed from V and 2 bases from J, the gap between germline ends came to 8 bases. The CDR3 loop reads CASNDRNTEAFF. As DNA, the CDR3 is TGTGCCAGCAATGACAGAAACACTGAAGCTTTCTTT. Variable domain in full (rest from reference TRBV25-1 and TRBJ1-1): EADIYQTPRYLVIGTGKKITLECSQTMGHDKMYWYQQDPGMELHLIHYSYGVNSTEKGDLSSESTVSRIRTEHFPLTLESARPSHTSQYLCASNDRNTEAFFGQGTRLTVV.

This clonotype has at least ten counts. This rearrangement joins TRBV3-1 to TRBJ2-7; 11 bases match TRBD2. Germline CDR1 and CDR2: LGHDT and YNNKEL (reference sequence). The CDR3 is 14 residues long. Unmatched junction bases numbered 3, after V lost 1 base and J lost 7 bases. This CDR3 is CASSQGLAGGEQYF. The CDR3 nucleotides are TGTGCCAGCAGCCAAGGGCTAGCGGGAGGTGAGCAGTACTTC.